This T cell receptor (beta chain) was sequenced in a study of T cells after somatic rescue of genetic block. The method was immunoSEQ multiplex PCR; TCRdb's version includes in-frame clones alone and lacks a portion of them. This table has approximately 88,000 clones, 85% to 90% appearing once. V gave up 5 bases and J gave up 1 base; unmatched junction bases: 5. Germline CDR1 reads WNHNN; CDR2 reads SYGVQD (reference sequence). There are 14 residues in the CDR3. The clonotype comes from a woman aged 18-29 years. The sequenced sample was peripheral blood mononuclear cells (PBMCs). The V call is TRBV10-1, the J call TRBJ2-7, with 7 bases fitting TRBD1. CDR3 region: CASSRIRGSYEQYF. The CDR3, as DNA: TGCGCCAGCAGTAGGATCAGGGGGTCCTACGAGCAGTACTTC.